The 17 T cell receptor beta chains given below trace back to one sample, sequenced in a study of blood T cells in healthy people across ages. Primed by a sample-barcoded 5' primer and a J-beta primer mix, a second PCR proceeded for roughly 6 to 12 cycles. TCRdb passed the 5' RACE reads through MiXCR, listing each CDR3 protein once. Of about 730,000 distinct CDR3 sequences in the sample, 40% to 45% were seen once. Source material: blood. These receptors all come from a woman aged 55-70 years in good health.

The table lists this clonotype with a few counts. One end of the junction is discordant with germline, which a read error may explain. The gene calls are TRBV6-5 and TRBJ2-7; D remains unclear. There are 13 residues in the CDR3. CDR1 MNHEY and CDR2 SVGAGI come from the germline V gene. The CDR3 bases are TGTGCCAGCAGTGACTCGCGTCAGTACGAGCAGTACTTC. Amino acids: CASSDSRQYEQYF.

Points on this clonotype: One end of the junction is discordant with germline, which a read error may explain. This rearrangement joins TRBV14 to TRBJ1-2; 10 bases line up with TRBD1. Germline V gives CDR1 SGHDN, CDR2 FVKESK. The CDR3 runs 15 residues. The CDR3: CDSSPFDRGREGYTF. The CDR3 DNA sequence: TGTGACAGCAGCCCCTTTGACAGGGGGCGAGAGGGCTACACCTTC.

The chain couples TRBV12-3 or TRBV12-4 to TRBJ1-1, with D unclear. Trimming cost V 2 bases and J 1 base, with 8 bases left between them. This CDR3 spans 14 amino acids. The CDR3 loop is CASSLQAANTEAFF. In nucleotides, the CDR3 is TGTGCCAGCAGTTTACAGGCAGCGAACACTGAAGCTTTCTTT.

V gene TRBV5-1 combines with J gene TRBJ2-7, with D possibly TRBD1 on 5 matching bases. Germline CDR1 reads SGHRS; CDR2 reads YFSETQ. Trimming cost V 5 bases and J 1 base, with 16 bases left between them. This CDR3 has 15 amino acids. CDR3 in amino acids: CASSPRSRVSYEQYF. In DNA, the CDR3 is TGCGCCAGCAGTCCCAGAAGCAGGGTGTCCTACGAGCAGTACTTC. Combining the CDR3 with reference TRBV5-1 and TRBJ2-7 gives the whole variable domain KAGVTQTPRYLIKTRGQQVTLSCSPISGHRSVSWYQQTPGQGLQFLFEYFSETQRNKGNFPGRFSGRQFSNSRSEMNVSTLELGDSALYLCASSPRSRVSYEQYFGPGTRLTVT.

The CDR3 coding sequence is TGTGCCAGCAGCTTATCGCTGGGGGGAGAGACCCAGTACTTC. Its protein is CASSLSLGGETQYF. This chain connects TRBV5-6 to TRBJ2-5, with D tentatively TRBD2 (6 bases). Germline V gene lookup returns CDR1 SGHDT and CDR2 YYEEEE. The CDR3 has 14 amino acids. Trimming took 2 bases from V and 4 from J, leaving 12 bases between them.

The table lists this clonotype with a few counts. Being one base from a much bigger clone, this may be a read error. The chain is built from TRBV9 and TRBJ2-5; D assignment may be TRBD1 or TRBD2 (6 bases each). Per germline, CDR1 SGDLS and CDR2 YYNGEE. Trimming left V 0 bases short and J 11 bases short, with 20 bases between. This CDR3 region has 15 residues. CDR3 loop: CASSVEGGRHNEQYF. The CDR3 DNA follows: TGTGCCAGCAGCGTAGAGGGGGGCCGACACAATGAGCAGTACTTC.

There are a few counts of this clonotype. The V call is TRBV20-1, the J call TRBJ1-1; 8 bases agree with TRBD1. This CDR3 region has 13 residues. Germline CDR1 is DFQATT and CDR2 is SNEGSKA (reference sequence). V gave up 7 bases and J gave up 3 bases; unmatched junction bases: 7. CDR3 amino acids: CSGPGGEYTEAFF. The CDR3 DNA reads TGCAGTGGCCCAGGGGGCGAGTACACTGAAGCTTTCTTT.

Many counts were recorded for this clonotype. This chain links TRBV20-1 with TRBJ2-1; 10 bases are a match to TRBD2. Looked up from germline, CDR1 is DFQATT and CDR2 is SNEGSKA (reference sequence). V shed 6 bases and J 4 bases; nucleotides not matched to a gene: 6. This CDR3 is built from 14 residues. CDR3 sequence reads: CSAPRTSGYNEQFF. The CDR3 DNA sequence: TGCAGTGCCCCGAGGACTAGCGGATACAATGAGCAGTTCTTC.

Points on this clonotype: The conserved final phenylalanine or tryptophan is absent from the CDR3, which likely points to a read error. The CDR3 nucleotides are TGTGCCAGCAGCCGTATACTCAGCTACAAGCAGTACCTC. It yields the protein CASSRILSYKQYL. The chain has TRBV6-5 and TRBJ2-4; D not resolved. Trimming removed 6 bases at V and 13 bases at J, with 19 bases between. In germline, CDR1 is MNHEY, CDR2 SVGAGI. CDR3 length: 13 amino acids.

The chain couples TRBV20-1 to TRBJ2-1; unclear D gene. The CDR3 loop spans 10 amino acids. Trimming removed 7 bases at V and 7 bases at J, with 8 bases between. Germline-derived CDR1 and CDR2 are DFQATT and SNEGSKA (reference sequence). CDR3: CSVPENEQFF. As DNA, the CDR3 is TGCAGTGTGCCGGAGAATGAGCAGTTCTTC.

This chain uses TRBV12-3 or TRBV12-4 with TRBJ1-2, with no clear D. The germline V and J ends were trimmed by 0 bases and 8 bases, with 7 bases remaining between them. CDR3 size: 12 residues. In DNA form, the CDR3 reads TGTGCCAGCAGTTTAGCTCCCCGGGGCTACACCTTC. Its translation is CASSLAPRGYTF.

The chain employs TRBV20-1 and TRBJ2-1; 9 positions match TRBD2. The V segment lost 6 bases and the J segment 12 bases; nucleotides outside the gene matches: 15. Germline loops: CDR1 DFQATT, CDR2 SNEGSKA (reference sequence). This CDR3 is built from 14 residues. CDR3 DNA sequence: TGCAGTGCGGCGACTAGCGGCGGTTCGGGGGGGCAGTTCTTC. This encodes CSAATSGGSGGQFF.

The chain is built from TRBV2 and TRBJ2-5, with D hard to call. The germline V and J ends were trimmed by 5 bases and 2 bases, with 6 bases remaining between them. This CDR3 region has 12 residues. CDR1 SNHLY and CDR2 FYNNEI come from the germline V gene. This chain's CDR3 is CASSWNQETQYF. The CDR3 DNA is TGTGCCAGCAGTTGGAATCAAGAGACCCAGTACTTC.

Note on this clonotype: Just one base apart from a much larger clone, this may be a read error. This chain links TRBV10-3 with TRBJ2-5; 7 bases agree with TRBD1. V shed 5 bases, J shed 11 bases, and the junction held 17 bases outside the gene matches. The CDR3 is 15 residues long. From germline, CDR1 is ENHRY and CDR2 SYGVKD. The CDR3 DNA is TGTGCCATCAGTCCTATGACCGGGACAGAGAATGAGCAGTACTTC. Translation: CAISPMTGTENEQYF.

V is TRBV27 and J is TRBJ2-1; 10 positions agree with TRBD2. Germline V gene data show CDR1 as MNHEY and CDR2 as SMNVEV (reference sequence). V lost 6 bases to trimming and J lost 8 bases; unmatched junction nucleotides: 19. CDR3 length: 18 residues. This CDR3 is CASSAVKRGGPLSDEQFF. The CDR3 coding sequence is TGTGCCAGCAGCGCGGTGAAGCGGGGGGGCCCGCTCTCCGATGAGCAGTTCTTC.

J is TRBJ2-7 and V is TRBV6-5; tentatively, D is TRBD1 or TRBD2 (5 bases each). Trimming took off 7 bases at V and 5 bases at J, with 18 bases between the two ends. This CDR3 is 14 amino acids long. Germline CDR1 is MNHEY and CDR2 is SVGAGI. The CDR3, as DNA: TGTGCCAGCACTCCTGGGACCAGGGTGCACGAGCAGTACTTC. Translation gives CASTPGTRVHEQYF.

Note on this clonotype: This may come from a read error, since a much larger clone is one base off. The chain joins TRBV6-6 to TRBJ1-2; no reliable D call. CDR1 MNHNY and CDR2 SVGAGI come from the germline V gene (reference sequence). CDR3 size: 14 residues. CDR3 sequence reads: CASSDSTSNYGYTF. The CDR3 nucleotides are TGTGCCAGCAGTGACTCCACCTCTAACTATGGCTACACCTTC.